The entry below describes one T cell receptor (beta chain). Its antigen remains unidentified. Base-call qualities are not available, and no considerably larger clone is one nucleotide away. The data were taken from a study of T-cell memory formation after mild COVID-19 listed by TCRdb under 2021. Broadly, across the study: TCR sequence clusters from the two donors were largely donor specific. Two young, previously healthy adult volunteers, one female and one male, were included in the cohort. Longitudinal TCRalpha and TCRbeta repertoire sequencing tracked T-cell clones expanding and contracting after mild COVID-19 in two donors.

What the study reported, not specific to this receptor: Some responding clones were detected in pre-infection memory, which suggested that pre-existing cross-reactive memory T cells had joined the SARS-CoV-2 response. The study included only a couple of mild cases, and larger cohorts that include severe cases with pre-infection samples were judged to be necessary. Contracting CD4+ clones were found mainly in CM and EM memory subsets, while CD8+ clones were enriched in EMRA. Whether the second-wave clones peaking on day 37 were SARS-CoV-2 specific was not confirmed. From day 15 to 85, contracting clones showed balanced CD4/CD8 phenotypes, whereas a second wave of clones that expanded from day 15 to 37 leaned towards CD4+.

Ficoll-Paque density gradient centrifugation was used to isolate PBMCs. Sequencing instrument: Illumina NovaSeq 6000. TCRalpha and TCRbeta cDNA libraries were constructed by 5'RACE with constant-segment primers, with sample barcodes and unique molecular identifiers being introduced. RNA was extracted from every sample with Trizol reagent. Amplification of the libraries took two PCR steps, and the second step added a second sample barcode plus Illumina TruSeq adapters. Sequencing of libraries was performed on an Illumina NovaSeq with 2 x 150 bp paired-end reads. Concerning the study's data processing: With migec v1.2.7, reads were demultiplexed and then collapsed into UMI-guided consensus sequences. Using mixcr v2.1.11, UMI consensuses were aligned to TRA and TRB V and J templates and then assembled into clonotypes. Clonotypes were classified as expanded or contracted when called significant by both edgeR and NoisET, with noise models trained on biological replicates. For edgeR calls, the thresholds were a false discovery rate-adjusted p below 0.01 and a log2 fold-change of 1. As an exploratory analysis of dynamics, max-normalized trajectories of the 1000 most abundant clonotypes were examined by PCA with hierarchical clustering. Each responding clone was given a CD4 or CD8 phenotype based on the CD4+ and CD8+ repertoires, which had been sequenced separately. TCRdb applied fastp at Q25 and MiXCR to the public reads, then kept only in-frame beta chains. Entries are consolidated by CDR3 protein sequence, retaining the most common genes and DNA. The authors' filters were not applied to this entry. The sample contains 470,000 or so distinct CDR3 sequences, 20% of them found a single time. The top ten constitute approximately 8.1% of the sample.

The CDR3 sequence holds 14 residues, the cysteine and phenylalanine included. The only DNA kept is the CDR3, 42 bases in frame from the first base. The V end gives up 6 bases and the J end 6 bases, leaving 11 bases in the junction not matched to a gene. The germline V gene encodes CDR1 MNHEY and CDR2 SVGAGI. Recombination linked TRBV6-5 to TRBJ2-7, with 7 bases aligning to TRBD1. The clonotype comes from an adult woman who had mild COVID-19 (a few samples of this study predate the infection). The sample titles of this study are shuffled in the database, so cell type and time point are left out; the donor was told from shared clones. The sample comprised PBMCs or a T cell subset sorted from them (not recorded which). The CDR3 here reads CASRRTTGLGEQYF. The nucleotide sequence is TGTGCCAGCAGACGAACGACAGGGCTGGGCGAGCAGTACTTC.